The clone carrying this T cell receptor (beta chain) was seen a handful of times. One entry per CDR3 protein, called by TCRdb with MiXCR from the RACE reads. The data show approximately 110,000 distinct CDR3 sequences, with roughly 9.6% seen just once and roughly 3.3% held by the top ten. Trimming left V 1 base short and J 2 bases short, with 12 bases between. Germline CDR1 and CDR2: SGHDT and YYEEEE. The CDR3 is 16 amino acids. The data stem from a study of human T cells and chemical hapten exposure. As to time point: patch test 1, 2 weeks after DPC sensitization. Treatment reported: therapeutic diphenylcyclopropenone sensitization with weekly scalp DPC.

This TCR came from a woman aged 40-49 years with alopecia areata. Some clones in this sample may be carry-over from other donors' samples. Source: whole blood, taken in connection with sensitization to the hapten diphenylcyclopropenone (DPC). The chain joins TRBV5-6 to TRBJ2-2; D is ambiguous. As DNA, the CDR3 is TGTGCCAGCAGCTTGAATAGGGCTGTTAACACCGGGGAGCTGTTTTTT. This sequence encodes CASSLNRAVNTGELFF.